This TCR beta chain was recorded in a study of T cell responses to AZD1222 COVID-19 vaccine. Study-level results: Nearly half of spike-specific TCRs reportedly go after variant regions that carry no mutations. Donor demographics were predominantly white British with a female majority; clonal diversity may be underestimated. Vaccine-related CD4 TCRs covered spike, predominating at 160-218 and 743-854. After two AZD1222 doses, spike-specific TCR breadth and depth rose versus day 0.

Data came from immunoSEQ multiplex PCR; TCRdb stores just in-frame clones and leaves some out. The sample carries about 130,000 clones, 89% recorded once. Germline V lookup: CDR1 SGHTA, CDR2 FQGTGA. The CDR3 contains 15 residues. The V end lost 2 bases, the J end lost 2 bases, and 10 bases lay between the germline ends. Worth noting for this clone: Its target is not known.

This specimen was peripheral blood, taken on day 0 of AZD1222 vaccination. The rearrangement uses TRBV7-3 and TRBJ2-1; D perhaps matches TRBD2 (5 bases). This receptor was identified in an adult in good health. The CDR3 DNA reads TGTGCCAGCAGCTTACCAGCGGCCACCTACAATGAGCAGTTCTTC. Translation gives CASSLPAATYNEQFF. Looking up the rest from reference TRBV7-3 and TRBJ2-1 gives the full variable domain: GAGVSQTPSNKVTEKGKYVELRCDPISGHTALYWYRQSLGQGPEFLIYFQGTGAADDSGLPNDRFFAVRPEGSVSTLKIQRTERGDSAVYLCASSLPAATYNEQFFGPGTRLTVL.